This TCR beta chain was captured by sequencing in a study of blood T cell repertoires in COVID-19. Across the study: Samples came from the United States, Italy and Spain, spanning acute and convalescent COVID-19.

The CDR3 is 17 amino acids. Germline CDR1 and CDR2: LNHDA and SQIVND (reference sequence). V shed 3 bases, J shed 2 bases, and the junction held 8 bases outside the gene matches. In the authors' methods: Amplified reference gene primers provided the basis for estimating nucleated cell counts. Repertoires were generated with immunoSEQ multiplex PCR, while TCRdb's copy carries only in-frame clones and drops some. V, J and clone size were drawn from that table, and D and trimming were deduced from the DNA. The table lists just under 80,000 clones, roughly 80% of them singletons. Sequences were obtained from peripheral blood. The chain has TRBV19 and TRBJ2-2; 8 nucleotides agree with TRBD2. This receptor was identified in a woman between 70 and 85 years old with acute or convalescent COVID-19. This CDR3 reads CASSISASGGNTGELFF. The CDR3 DNA sequence: TGTGCCAGTAGTATTTCCGCCAGCGGGGGAAACACCGGGGAGCTGTTTTTT.